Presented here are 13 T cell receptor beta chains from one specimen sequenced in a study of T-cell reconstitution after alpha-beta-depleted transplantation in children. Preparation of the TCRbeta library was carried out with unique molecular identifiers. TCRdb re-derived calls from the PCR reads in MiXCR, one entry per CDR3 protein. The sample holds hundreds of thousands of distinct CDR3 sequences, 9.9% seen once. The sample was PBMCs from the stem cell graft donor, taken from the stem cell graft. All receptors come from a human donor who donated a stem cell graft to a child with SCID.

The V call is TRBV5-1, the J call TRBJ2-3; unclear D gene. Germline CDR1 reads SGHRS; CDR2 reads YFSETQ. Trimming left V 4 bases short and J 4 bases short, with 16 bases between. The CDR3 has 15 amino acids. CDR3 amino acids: CASSGPGEVADTQYF. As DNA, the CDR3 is TGCGCCAGCAGCGGCCCGGGCGAAGTGGCAGATACGCAGTATTTT. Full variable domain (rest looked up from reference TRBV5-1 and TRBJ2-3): KAGVTQTPRYLIKTRGQQVTLSCSPISGHRSVSWYQQTPGQGLQFLFEYFSETQRNKGNFPGRFSGRQFSNSRSEMNVSTLELGDSALYLCASSGPGEVADTQYFGPGTRLTVL.

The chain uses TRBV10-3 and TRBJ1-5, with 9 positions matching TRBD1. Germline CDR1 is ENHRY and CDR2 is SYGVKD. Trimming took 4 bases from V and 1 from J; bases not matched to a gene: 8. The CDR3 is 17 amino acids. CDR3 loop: CAISASTGGFSNQPQHF. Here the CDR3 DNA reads TGTGCCATCAGTGCATCAACAGGGGGCTTCAGCAATCAGCCCCAGCATTTT.

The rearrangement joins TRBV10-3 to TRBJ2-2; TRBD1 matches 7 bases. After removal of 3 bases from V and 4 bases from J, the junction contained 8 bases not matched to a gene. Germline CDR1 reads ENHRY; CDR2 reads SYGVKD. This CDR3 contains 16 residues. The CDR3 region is CAISEPTGIVTGELFF. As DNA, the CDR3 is TGTGCCATCAGTGAACCGACAGGGATAGTCACCGGGGAGCTGTTTTTT.

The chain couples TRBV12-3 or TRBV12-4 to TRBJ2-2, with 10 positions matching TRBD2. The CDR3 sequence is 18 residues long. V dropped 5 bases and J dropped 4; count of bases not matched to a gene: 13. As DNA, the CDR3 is TGTGCCAGCAGTCTTAGCGGGGGGACCCAAACCGGCACCGGGGAGCTGTTTTTT. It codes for CASSLSGGTQTGTGELFF.

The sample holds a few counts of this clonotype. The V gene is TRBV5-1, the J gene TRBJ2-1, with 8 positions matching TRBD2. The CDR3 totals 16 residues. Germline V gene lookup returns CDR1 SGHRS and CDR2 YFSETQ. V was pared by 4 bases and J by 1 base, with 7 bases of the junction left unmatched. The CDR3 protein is CASSPGGAGSYNEQFF. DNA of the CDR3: TGCGCCAGCAGCCCCGGGGGGGCCGGGTCCTACAATGAGCAGTTCTTC.

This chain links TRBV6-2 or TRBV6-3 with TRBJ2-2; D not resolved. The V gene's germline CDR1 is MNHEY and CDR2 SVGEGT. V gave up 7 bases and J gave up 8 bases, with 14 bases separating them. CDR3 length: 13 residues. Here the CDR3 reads CASTHRLGGELFF. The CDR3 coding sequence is TGTGCCAGCACTCATCGTCTCGGTGGGGAGCTGTTTTTT.

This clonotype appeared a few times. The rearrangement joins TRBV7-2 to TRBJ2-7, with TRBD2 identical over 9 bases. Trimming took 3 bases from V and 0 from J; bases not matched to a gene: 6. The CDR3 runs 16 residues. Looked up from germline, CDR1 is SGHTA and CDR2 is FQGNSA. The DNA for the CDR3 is TGTGCCAGCAGCTTTCGCTTAGCGGGGGACTCCTACGAGCAGTACTTC. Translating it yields CASSFRLAGDSYEQYF.

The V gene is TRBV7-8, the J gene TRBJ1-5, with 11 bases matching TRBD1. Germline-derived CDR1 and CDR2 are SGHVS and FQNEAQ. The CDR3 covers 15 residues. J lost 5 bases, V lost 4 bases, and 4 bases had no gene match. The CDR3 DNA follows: TGTGCCAGCAGCTCGGGGACAGGGGGTGATCAGCCCCAGCATTTT. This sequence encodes CASSSGTGGDQPQHF.

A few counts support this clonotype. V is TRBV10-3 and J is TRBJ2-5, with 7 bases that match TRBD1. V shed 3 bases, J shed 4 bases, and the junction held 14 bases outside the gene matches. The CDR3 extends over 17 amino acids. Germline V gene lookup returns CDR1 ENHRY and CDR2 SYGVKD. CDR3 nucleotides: TGTGCCATCAGTGACCCAGGGGGAACCTCCCAGAGAGAGACCCAGTACTTC. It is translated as CAISDPGGTSQRETQYF.

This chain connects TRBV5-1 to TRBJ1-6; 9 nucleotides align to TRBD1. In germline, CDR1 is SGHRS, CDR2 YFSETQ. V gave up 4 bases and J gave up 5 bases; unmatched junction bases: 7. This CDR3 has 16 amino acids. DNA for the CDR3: TGCGCCAGCAGCGACCTGAGGGACAGGGATAATTCACCCCTCCACTTT. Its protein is CASSDLRDRDNSPLHF.

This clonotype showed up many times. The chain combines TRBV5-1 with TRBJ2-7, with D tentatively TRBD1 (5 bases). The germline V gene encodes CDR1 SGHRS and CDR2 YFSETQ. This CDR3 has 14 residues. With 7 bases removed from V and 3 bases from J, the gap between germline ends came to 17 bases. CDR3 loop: CASGPQGQGYEQYF. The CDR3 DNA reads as TGCGCCAGCGGACCCCAGGGTCAAGGCTACGAGCAGTACTTC.

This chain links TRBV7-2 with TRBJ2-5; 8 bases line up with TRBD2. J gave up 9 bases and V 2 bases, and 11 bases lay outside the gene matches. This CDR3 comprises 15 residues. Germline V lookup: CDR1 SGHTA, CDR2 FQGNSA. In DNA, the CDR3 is TGTGCCAGCAGCTTATCGGGGGGGGGTCACCGGGCCCAGTACTTC. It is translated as CASSLSGGGHRAQYF.

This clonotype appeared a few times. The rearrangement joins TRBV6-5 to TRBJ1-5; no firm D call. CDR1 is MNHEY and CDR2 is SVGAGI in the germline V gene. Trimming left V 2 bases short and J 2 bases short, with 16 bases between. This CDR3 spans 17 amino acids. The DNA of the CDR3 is TGTGCCAGCAGTTACGGCTTGGGCGGTAGCGGCAATCAGCCCCAGCATTTT. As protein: CASSYGLGGSGNQPQHF.